This TCR beta chain was sequenced in a study of response to subunit inactivated influenza vaccine. This clonotype was picked up many times. Each CDR3 protein is one row after TCRdb ran MiXCR on the RT-PCR reads. This sample has a few hundred thousand distinct CDR3 sequences; 21% occur once, and the top ten carry roughly 10%. This CDR3 is built from 14 residues. Between the trimmed V and J ends, which lost 1 base and 1 base, there was a span of 8 bases. Germline CDR1 and CDR2: SGHVS and FQNEAQ. The starting material was PBMCs from blood, obtained less than 22 months after vaccination. The origin of this receptor is a man between 45 and 75 years old who received an inactivated influenza vaccine. The rearrangement links TRBV7-8 to TRBJ2-7; D is uncertain. The CDR3 DNA reads as TGTGCCAGCAGCTTAGGTGCCGTTTCCTACGAGCAGTACTTC. Translated, it gives CASSLGAVSYEQYF. Supplemented by reference TRBV7-8 and TRBJ2-7, the full variable domain reads GAGVSQSPRYKVAKRGQDVALRCDPISGHVSLFWYQQALGQGPEFLTYFQNEAQLDKSGLPSDRFFAERPEGSVSTLKIQRTQQEDSAVYLCASSLGAVSYEQYFGPGTRLTVT.